This T cell receptor (beta chain) came from a study of long-term antiretroviral therapy in people with HIV. Study summary: First collections came about a decade before the 2015 immediate-ART recommendation. Points from the study as a whole: Spans of CDR3 length were tighter for HIV repertoires than for controls.

Concerning this clone itself: What it binds is not known.

Researchers ran immunoSEQ v3.0 at survey level. TCRdb keeps only in-frame clones here, not all; method: immunoSEQ multiplex PCR. The profile covers roughly 28,000 clones, with approximately 90% appearing a single time and under 5.5% taken by the ten largest. This CDR3 comprises 15 residues. V was trimmed by 6 bases and J by 5 bases, leaving 20 bases between them. Per germline, CDR1 MNHEY and CDR2 SVGAGI. Treatment of all HIV participants took place in the United States. This sequence was found in a man aged 35-49 years with HIV. This sample comprised unsorted PBMCs, obtained approximately 2.6 years after starting antiretroviral therapy. The chain uses TRBV6-5 and TRBJ2-7; D is uncertain. The CDR3 nucleotides read TGTGCCAGCAGCTCCGGAACCCTTCTAACCCACGAGCAGTACTTC. Its translation: CASSSGTLLTHEQYF.